The sequence of this TCR beta chain was determined in a study of post-analysis software for immune sequencing data. cDNA libraries of TCR beta carried unique molecular identifiers. MiXCR, applied by TCRdb to the PCR reads, yields one record per CDR3 protein. The table lists 380,000 or so distinct CDR3 sequences, roughly 38% of them singletons. The CDR3 runs 12 residues. V was shortened by 3 bases and J by 10 bases, with 12 bases between the two germline ends. Whole-study findings and limits: Comparison of patients with controls showed a handful of TRBV segments more frequent in patients, TRBV5-6, TRBV5-1 and TRBV20-1 among them.

Worth noting for this clonotype: Its antigen is unknown.

This chain links TRBV12-3 or TRBV12-4 with TRBJ1-2; D not resolved. The sequence was collected from a girl between 10 and 17 years old with multiple sclerosis. Material for sequencing was blood. The CDR3 protein is CASSLGSGYYTF. In DNA form, the CDR3 reads TGTGCCAGCAGTTTGGGTTCTGGATACTACACCTTC.